The 30 T cell receptor beta chains below come from one sample, sequenced in a study of CD8+CD57+ T cells in acquired aplastic anemia. TCR beta VDJ and CDR3 profiles were obtained from a genomic DNA template. TCRdb passed the reads through MiXCR, listing each CDR3 protein once. Among 200,000 or so distinct CDR3 sequences, around 65% were seen once, and the ten largest hold about 43%. The source material was sorted CD4+, CD8+, or CD8+CD57+ T cells (not recorded which) from PBMCs. The receptors come from a human donor with severe aplastic anemia or a healthy control (not recorded which).

In this sample, this clonotype turned up a few times. The chain employs TRBV7-6 and TRBJ1-5, with D unresolved. The germline V and J ends were trimmed by 5 bases and 7 bases, with 12 bases remaining between them. This CDR3 is 13 amino acids long. Germline V gene lookup returns CDR1 SGHVS and CDR2 FNYEAQ. The CDR3 region is CASSMNEGQPQHF. The CDR3 nucleotides read TGTGCCAGCAGCATGAACGAGGGACAGCCCCAGCATTTT.

This sequence joins TRBV15 and TRBJ2-5, with 8 positions matching TRBD2. The CDR3 length is 16 residues. Trimming at V came to 5 bases and at J to 7 bases, leaving 15 bases not matched to a gene. Germline V gives CDR1 LNHNV, CDR2 YYDKDF (reference sequence). CDR3 in DNA: TGTGCCACCAGCGGGCGTAGGGGACTAGGGGCCGGGACCCAGTACTTC. This translates into CATSGRRGLGAGTQYF.

The CDR3: CASSVGTGVEAFF. Written as DNA, the CDR3 is TGTGCCAGCAGCGTAGGGACAGGGGTTGAAGCTTTCTTT. This chain uses TRBV9 with TRBJ1-1; 9 bases are a match to TRBD1. The V gene end was trimmed by 0 bases and the J gene end by 7 bases; junction bases not matched to a gene: 1. Germline-derived CDR1 and CDR2 are SGDLS and YYNGEE. This CDR3 contains 13 residues.

J is TRBJ1-1 and V is TRBV2; the match to TRBD1 covers 9 bases. CDR3 size: 16 residues. V shed 6 bases and J 2 bases; nucleotides not matched to a gene: 10. Germline-derived CDR1 and CDR2 are SNHLY and FYNNEI. DNA for the CDR3: TGTGCCAGCAGCCCCACAGGGGGCGGAAGTAACACTGAAGCTTTCTTT. Protein sequence: CASSPTGGGSNTEAFF.

As regards this clonotype: Here the CDR3 omits its conserved ending phenylalanine or tryptophan, so a read error is the likely source. Because the CDR3's place on the DNA is in doubt, the DNA is left out and the CDR3 is given as listed by TCRdb. The V and J genes are TRBV6-5 and TRBJ2-1; the table's D call of TRBD2 was not tested on the DNA. The CDR3 is 17 residues long, ends included. CDR1 and CDR2 from the germline V gene are MNHEY and SVGAGI. This CDR3 reads CASSLGLALPSYNEQST.

This clonotype was found many times. The rearrangement links TRBV20-1 to TRBJ2-7, with TRBD2 matching 7 bases. This CDR3 has 16 residues. Trimming at V came to 2 bases and at J to 3 bases, leaving 13 bases not matched to a gene. The germline gives CDR1 DFQATT, CDR2 SNEGSKA (reference sequence). CDR3 nucleotides: TGCAGTGCTAGACCCGGAATACCGGGACTAAACTACGAGCAGTACTTC. Translating gives CSARPGIPGLNYEQYF.

V is TRBV7-9 and J is TRBJ1-5; 7 nucleotides align to TRBD1. The CDR3 runs 15 residues. Germline CDR1 and CDR2: SEHNR and FQNEAQ (reference sequence). After removal of 0 bases from V and 4 bases from J, the junction contained 3 bases not matched to a gene. Here the CDR3 reads CASSLALQGNQPQHF. The CDR3 coding sequence is TGTGCCAGCAGCTTAGCTCTACAGGGGAATCAGCCCCAGCATTTT.

The chain employs TRBV7-9 and TRBJ2-3; tentative D call: TRBD1 (8 bases). The CDR3 has 15 amino acids. Deletions cut 5 bases from V and 3 bases from J, with 15 bases between. The germline gives CDR1 SEHNR, CDR2 FQNEAQ (reference sequence). The CDR3 loop is CASSKQGGGTDTQYF. CDR3 DNA: TGTGCCAGCAGCAAACAGGGGGGAGGGACAGATACGCAGTATTTT. The complete variable domain, with remaining parts taken from reference TRBV7-9 and TRBJ2-3, reads DTGVSQNPRHKITKRGQNVTFRCDPISEHNRLYWYRQTLGQGPEFLTYFQNEAQLEKSRLLSDRFSAERPKGSFSTLEIQRTEQGDSAMYLCASSKQGGGTDTQYFGPGTRLTVL.

This clonotype was picked up many times. The V gene is TRBV11-2, the J gene TRBJ2-7, with D possibly matching TRBD1 (6 bases). CDR1 and CDR2 from the germline V gene are SGHAT and FQNNGV. The CDR3 contains 14 residues. V lost 3 bases to trimming and J lost 2 bases, with 11 bases between them. Here the CDR3 reads CASSLGEGAYEQYF. CDR3 nucleotide sequence: TGTGCCAGCAGCTTGGGTGAGGGGGCCTACGAGCAGTACTTC.

The genes are TRBV20-1 and TRBJ1-1; possible D gene TRBD1, 6 bases. This CDR3 is built from 14 residues. The ends were cut back, 0 bases at V and 4 bases at J, with 12 bases in the middle. Germline CDR1 is DFQATT and CDR2 is SNEGSKA (reference sequence). The CDR3, as DNA: TGCAGTGCTAGAGATTGGGACACTGGCACTGAAGCTTTCTTT. The encoded protein is CSARDWDTGTEAFF.

The chain combines TRBV19 with TRBJ2-1; D perhaps matches TRBD1 (6 bases). The length of the CDR3 is 16 residues. The V end lost 4 bases, the J end lost 1 base, and 14 bases lay between the germline ends. Germline V gives CDR1 LNHDA, CDR2 SQIVND (reference sequence). CDR3: CASSTGTPISYNEQFF. The CDR3 DNA sequence: TGTGCCAGTAGTACGGGGACACCTATTTCCTACAATGAGCAGTTCTTC.

This clonotype showed up many times. This chain uses TRBV19 with TRBJ1-2; D possibly corresponds to TRBD1 (6 bases). Germline CDR1 reads LNHDA; CDR2 reads SQIVND (reference sequence). The CDR3 has 16 residues. Trimming took off 6 bases at V and 7 bases at J, with 24 bases between the two ends. CDR3 in DNA: TGTGCCAGTAGCTATGGAGGGGTGGACAGCCATCTTGGCTACACCTTC. Protein sequence: CASSYGGVDSHLGYTF.

The gene calls are TRBV6-1 and TRBJ2-1; no reliable D call. The CDR3 runs 8 residues. The germline V gene encodes CDR1 MNHNS and CDR2 SASEGT. Here the CDR3 reads CEYGEQFF. The CDR3 region has the DNA TGTGAGTACGGGGAGCAGTTCTTC.

As DNA, the CDR3 is TGCAGTGCTAGAGAATATAGCGAGCAGTACTTC. Encoded protein: CSAREYSEQYF. This chain joins TRBV20-1 and TRBJ2-7; D call uncertain. The V end was cut by 0 bases, the J end by 6 bases, with 6 bases between. In germline, CDR1 is DFQATT, CDR2 SNEGSKA (reference sequence). The CDR3 covers 11 residues.

The rearrangement joins TRBV4-1 to TRBJ2-5; 7 positions match TRBD2. Germline loops: CDR1 MGHRA, CDR2 YSYEKL. J was trimmed by 2 bases and V by 3 bases; bases with no gene match: 3. This CDR3 is 14 amino acids long. The CDR3 DNA reads as TGCGCCAGCAGCCACGCGGGACTACAAGAGACCCAGTACTTC. Amino acid sequence: CASSHAGLQETQYF.

The chain joins TRBV20-1 to TRBJ1-1, with D possibly TRBD1 on 5 matching bases. Looked up from germline, CDR1 is DFQATT and CDR2 is SNEGSKA (reference sequence). V dropped 3 bases and J dropped 5 bases, with 16 bases sitting between them. The CDR3 consists of 14 residues. The CDR3 nucleotides read TGCAGTGCTAGGGCCAAGGGGATGGGTACTGAAGCTTTCTTT. Protein product: CSARAKGMGTEAFF.

DNA of the CDR3: TGTGCCAGCAAACCCCAGGCCGAATCACCCCTCCACTTT. It is translated as CASKPQAESPLHF. The chain has TRBV2 and TRBJ1-6; no firm D call. The germline V gene encodes CDR1 SNHLY and CDR2 FYNNEI. The CDR3 totals 13 residues. V shed 7 bases and J shed 10 bases, with 14 bases lying between them. Full variable domain (missing parts from reference TRBV2 and TRBJ1-6): EPEVTQTPSHQVTQMGQEVILRCVPISNHLYFYWYRQILGQKVEFLVSFYNNEISEKSEIFDDQFSVERPDGSNFTLKIRSTKLEDSAMYFCASKPQAESPLHFGNGTRLTVT.

The sample holds one count of this clonotype. One end of the junction fails to match germline, which may point to a read error. The chain carries TRBV5-1 and TRBJ2-6; TRBD1 aligns across 8 bases. CDR1 is SGHRS, CDR2 YFSETQ, per germline. The CDR3 is made up of 17 amino acids. Here the CDR3 reads CASSVDPRGPGANVLTF. DNA for the CDR3: TGTGCCAGCAGCGTAGACCCCAGGGGGCCTGGGGCCAACGTCCTGACTTTC.

This chain links TRBV24-1 with TRBJ2-1; no clear D. Deletions cut 6 bases from V and 8 bases from J, with 10 bases between. The CDR3 spans 12 residues. Per germline, CDR1 KGHDR and CDR2 SFDVKD. The CDR3 DNA is TGTGCCACCAGTCTAGGCGATCATGAGCAGTTCTTC. It codes for CATSLGDHEQFF.

Only a few counts were recorded for this clonotype. The chain couples TRBV20-1 to TRBJ2-7, with D possibly matching TRBD1 (5 bases). V lost 6 bases to trimming and J lost 3 bases, with 15 bases between them. The CDR3 is made up of 13 amino acids. CDR1 DFQATT and CDR2 SNEGSKA come from the germline V gene (reference sequence). For the CDR3, the DNA is TGCAGTGCCCCCAGGGCGGTAAGCTACGAGCAGTACTTC. Protein sequence: CSAPRAVSYEQYF.

The chain employs TRBV5-1 and TRBJ1-1; D unclear. The CDR3 loop spans 13 amino acids. V dropped 6 bases and J dropped 1 base, with 10 bases sitting between them. Per the germline V gene, CDR1 is SGHRS and CDR2 is YFSETQ. This chain's CDR3 is CASTWAPNTEAFF. For the CDR3, the DNA is TGCGCCAGCACCTGGGCACCGAACACTGAAGCTTTCTTT.

This clonotype has at least ten counts. The chain carries TRBV7-9 and TRBJ2-3; D not resolved. The V end was cut by 3 bases, the J end by 1 base, with 2 bases between. The CDR3 sequence is 12 residues long. The V gene's germline CDR1 is SEHNR and CDR2 FQNEAQ (reference sequence). The CDR3 loop is CASSFGTDTQYF. DNA of the CDR3: TGTGCCAGCAGCTTTGGCACAGATACGCAGTATTTT.

The J gene is TRBJ2-7, the V gene TRBV15, with D perhaps matching TRBD1 or TRBD2 (6 bases each). The V gene lost 2 bases and the J gene lost 1 base, with 18 bases spanning the gap. The CDR3 totals 17 residues. Germline V gives CDR1 LNHNV, CDR2 YYDKDF (reference sequence). CDR3 DNA sequence: TGTGCCACCAGCAGAAGGGTTCGGGGGCGTAGGTCCTACGAGCAGTACTTC. Its protein product is CATSRRVRGRRSYEQYF.

The chain has TRBV5-1 and TRBJ1-2, with 7 bases that match TRBD1. This CDR3 contains 14 residues. In germline, CDR1 is SGHRS, CDR2 YFSETQ. V lost 0 bases, J lost 6 bases, and 5 bases stayed unmatched. The CDR3 nucleotides read TGCGCCAGCAGCTTGGAAGGGCAGGGGGATGGCTACACCTTC. This gives the protein CASSLEGQGDGYTF.

J is TRBJ2-5 and V is TRBV7-2; tentatively, D is TRBD2 (7 bases). The CDR3 covers 15 residues. From germline, CDR1 is SGHTA and CDR2 FQGNSA. With 1 base removed from V and 4 bases from J, the gap between germline ends came to 13 bases. CDR3 bases: TGTGCCAGCAGCTTAGGCGGGGGCGGGGTAGAGACCCAGTACTTC. The encoded protein is CASSLGGGGVETQYF.

CDR3: CAITGPTVDYGYTF. CDR3 sequence (DNA): TGTGCCATCACCGGACCGACCGTCGACTATGGCTACACCTTC. The V gene is TRBV10-3, the J gene TRBJ1-2; D unclear. The CDR3 totals 14 residues. Germline CDR1 and CDR2: ENHRY and SYGVKD. Trimming removed 7 bases from V and 3 bases from J, with 15 bases in between.

This clonotype was observed at least ten times. The chain recombines TRBV7-9 with TRBJ2-7, with D maybe TRBD1 (7 bases). Germline lookup yields CDR1 SEHNR and CDR2 FQNEAQ (reference sequence). The CDR3 totals 15 residues. The V end was cut by 4 bases, the J end by 3 bases, with 16 bases between. Written as DNA, the CDR3 is TGTGCCAGCAGCTGGGGGGAGAGGGGGCTCTACGAGCAGTACTTC. Translated, it gives CASSWGERGLYEQYF.

The chain uses TRBV7-8 and TRBJ2-7; no definite D call. V shed 1 base and J shed 2 bases, with 12 bases lying between them. The CDR3 totals 15 residues. In germline, CDR1 is SGHVS, CDR2 FQNEAQ. CDR3 sequence (DNA): TGTGCCAGCAGCTTAGGCCCTCTACACGCCTACGAGCAGTACTTC. Protein product: CASSLGPLHAYEQYF. Supplemented by reference TRBV7-8 and TRBJ2-7, the full variable domain reads GAGVSQSPRYKVAKRGQDVALRCDPISGHVSLFWYQQALGQGPEFLTYFQNEAQLDKSGLPSDRFFAERPEGSVSTLKIQRTQQEDSAVYLCASSLGPLHAYEQYFGPGTRLTVT.

This chain connects TRBV9 to TRBJ1-5, with D maybe TRBD1 (6 bases). V lost 0 bases and J lost 5, with 9 bases in between. The CDR3 runs 14 residues. Germline CDR1 reads SGDLS; CDR2 reads YYNGEE. The CDR3 DNA reads TGTGCCAGCAGCGTAGGTGGGGGCGATCAGCCCCAGCATTTT. This encodes CASSVGGGDQPQHF.

Points on this clonotype: One end of the junction does not line up with germline, which may come from a read error. The CDR3 loop is CASSLEGRTNPDNLPLHF. CDR3 nucleotide sequence: TGTGCCAGCAGTTTGGAGGGCAGAACGAACCCGGATAATTTACCCCTCCACTTT. The chain employs TRBV7-9 and TRBJ1-6, with D unclear. CDR3 size: 18 residues. Germline V gene data show CDR1 as SEHNR and CDR2 as FQNEAQ (reference sequence).